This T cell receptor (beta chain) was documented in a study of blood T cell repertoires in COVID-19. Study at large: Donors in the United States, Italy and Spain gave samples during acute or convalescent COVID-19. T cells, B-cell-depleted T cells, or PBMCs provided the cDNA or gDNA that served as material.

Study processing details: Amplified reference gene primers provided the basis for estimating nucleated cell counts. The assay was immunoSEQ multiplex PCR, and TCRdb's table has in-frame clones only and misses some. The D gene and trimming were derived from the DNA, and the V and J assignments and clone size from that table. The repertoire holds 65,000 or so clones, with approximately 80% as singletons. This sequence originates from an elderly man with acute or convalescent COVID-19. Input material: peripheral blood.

The CDR3 loop reads CASSAGTGSNQPQHF. The CDR3 DNA reads as TGTGCCAGCTCAGCCGGGACAGGGAGCAATCAGCCCCAGCATTTT. The chain is built from TRBV18 and TRBJ1-5; 9 positions match TRBD1. The J segment lost 1 base and the V segment lost 5 bases, leaving 3 bases of the junction unmatched. Germline CDR1 is KGHSH and CDR2 is LQKENI. The CDR3 covers 15 residues.